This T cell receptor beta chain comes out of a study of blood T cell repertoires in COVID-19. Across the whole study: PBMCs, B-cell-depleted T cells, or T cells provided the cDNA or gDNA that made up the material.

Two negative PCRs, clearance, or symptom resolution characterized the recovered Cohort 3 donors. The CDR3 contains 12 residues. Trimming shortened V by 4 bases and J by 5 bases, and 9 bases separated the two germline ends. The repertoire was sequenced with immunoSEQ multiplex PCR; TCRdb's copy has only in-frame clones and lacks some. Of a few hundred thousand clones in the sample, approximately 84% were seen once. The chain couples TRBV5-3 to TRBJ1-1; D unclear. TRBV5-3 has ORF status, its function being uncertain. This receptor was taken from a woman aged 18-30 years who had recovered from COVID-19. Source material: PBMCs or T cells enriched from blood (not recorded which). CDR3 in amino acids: CARSPEFTEAFF. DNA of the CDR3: TGTGCCAGAAGCCCCGAGTTTACTGAAGCTTTCTTT.